Listed here are 32 T cell receptor beta chains from one sample, sequenced in a study of cytomegalovirus exposure and HLA in healthy donors. The PCR ran on 60 Vbeta and 13 Jbeta primers. This table comes from immunoSEQ multiplex PCR, and its TCRdb copy is limited to in-frame clones, with some not included. Of around 150,000 clones in the sample, around 85% were seen once. Sequencing used PBMCs. Receptor source: a young woman in good health and CMV-seronegative.

The CDR3 DNA follows: TGTGCCAGCAGCTTGGGAGAGCTCAGGTTGAGCTCCTACGAGCAGTACTTC. Translated, it gives CASSLGELRLSSYEQYF. V is TRBV5-6 and J is TRBJ2-7; D is unclear. V lost 0 bases and J 0 bases, leaving 16 bases between the germline ends. CDR1 and CDR2 from the germline V gene are SGHDT and YYEEEE. The CDR3 contains 17 residues.

The rearrangement uses TRBV4-1 and TRBJ2-1; 9 bases agree with TRBD2. The CDR3 sequence is 17 residues long. V lost 0 bases to trimming and J lost 3 bases; unmatched junction nucleotides: 6. CDR1 is MGHRA and CDR2 is YSYEKL in the germline V gene. The CDR3 coding sequence is TGCGCCAGCAGCCAAGACCCAGCGGGAGGCCGCTACAATGAGCAGTTCTTC. This translates into CASSQDPAGGRYNEQFF.

The chain uses TRBV7-2 and TRBJ1-1; weak D call: TRBD1 (6 bases). CDR1 is SGHTA and CDR2 is FQGNSA in the germline V gene. The CDR3 loop spans 16 amino acids. The V end was cut by 5 bases, the J end by 4 bases, with 20 bases between. CDR3 protein: CASSLYRVRRSTEAFF. CDR3 coding DNA: TGTGCCAGCAGCCTCTACAGGGTACGGAGAAGCACTGAAGCTTTCTTT. Combining the CDR3 with reference TRBV7-2 and TRBJ1-1 gives the whole variable domain GAGVSQSPSNKVTEKGKDVELRCDPISGHTALYWYRQSLGQGLEFLIYFQGNSAPDKSGLPSDRFSAERTGGSVSTLTIQRTQQEDSAVYLCASSLYRVRRSTEAFFGQGTRLTVV.

The chain recombines TRBV7-8 with TRBJ2-3, with TRBD2 identical over 12 bases. Per germline, CDR1 SGHVS and CDR2 FQNEAQ. The CDR3 is made up of 15 amino acids. The V gene end was trimmed by 4 bases and the J gene end by 3 bases; junction bases not matched to a gene: 2. CDR3 DNA: TGTGCCAGCAGCTCCGGGACTAGCGGGACAGATACGCAGTATTTT. It is translated as CASSSGTSGTDTQYF.

The chain couples TRBV27 to TRBJ2-1; D not resolved. Trimming took 0 bases from V and 4 from J, leaving 7 bases between them. CDR1 MNHEY and CDR2 SMNVEV come from the germline V gene (reference sequence). This CDR3 region has 14 residues. The DNA for the CDR3 is TGTGCCAGCAGTTTATCCCGGAGTTACAATGAGCAGTTCTTC. As protein: CASSLSRSYNEQFF.

The V and J genes are TRBV2 and TRBJ1-1; 7 nucleotides agree with TRBD1. The germline gives CDR1 SNHLY, CDR2 FYNNEI. The CDR3 totals 13 residues. The V segment lost 8 bases and the J segment 7 bases; nucleotides outside the gene matches: 10. The CDR3, as DNA: TGTGCCAGCCGTCGGGACAGCCAGGGTGAAGCTTTCTTT. Its translation is CASRRDSQGEAFF.

V and J are TRBV19 and TRBJ2-1; 12 positions agree with TRBD2. J gave up 10 bases and V 5 bases, and 9 bases lay outside the gene matches. Germline lookup yields CDR1 LNHDA and CDR2 SQIVND (reference sequence). CDR3 length equals 15 residues. The DNA for the CDR3 is TGTGCCAGTAGTGTGGGACTAGCGGGCTTCAGAGAGCAGTTCTTC. This codes for CASSVGLAGFREQFF.

This chain uses TRBV29-1 with TRBJ1-1; TRBD1 might be the D (5 bases). V lost 7 bases and J 3 bases, leaving 12 bases between the germline ends. Germline V gene lookup returns CDR1 SQVTM and CDR2 ANQGSEA. This CDR3 is 12 amino acids long. The CDR3 DNA is TGCAGCGCGAGGAGGGGTGACACTGAAGCTTTCTTT. This translates into CSARRGDTEAFF.

The chain is built from TRBV5-4 and TRBJ2-5; tentative D call: TRBD2 (6 bases). The germline V gene has CDR1 SGHNT and CDR2 YYREEE (reference sequence). The CDR3 totals 15 residues. V was pared by 2 bases and J by 4 bases, with 15 bases between. Here the CDR3 reads CASSFRTGGGETQYF. The CDR3 DNA reads as TGTGCCAGCAGCTTCCGTACCGGGGGAGGAGAGACCCAGTACTTC.

This chain uses TRBV9 with TRBJ2-1, with TRBD2 matching over 12 bases. V gave up 3 bases and J gave up 3 bases; unmatched junction bases: 4. This CDR3 has 16 amino acids. Germline CDR1 SGDLS, CDR2 YYNGEE. CDR3 region: CASSAGTSGLYNEQFF. CDR3 in DNA: TGTGCCAGCAGCGCCGGGACTAGCGGGCTCTACAATGAGCAGTTCTTC.

As DNA, the CDR3 is TGTGCCAGCAGTCCGGGGGGGGCGACCGATACGCAGTATTTT. It specifies CASSPGGATDTQYF. This chain uses TRBV5-6 with TRBJ2-3; 8 positions match TRBD2. The CDR3 loop spans 14 amino acids. The V gene end was trimmed by 5 bases and the J gene end by 6 bases; junction bases not matched to a gene: 8. Germline CDR1 SGHDT, CDR2 YYEEEE.

This clone was observed a few times. The chain recombines TRBV5-4 with TRBJ2-6; TRBD2 might be the D (6 bases). This CDR3 spans 16 amino acids. Germline V CDR1 and CDR2: SGHNT, YYREEE (reference sequence). V was clipped by 1 base and J by 2 bases, with 10 bases between them. The CDR3 DNA reads as TGTGCCAGCAGCTTGCTAACGGGAGCTGGGGCCAACGTCCTGACTTTC. It yields the protein CASSLLTGAGANVLTF.

This chain uses TRBV27 with TRBJ1-1; D is unclear. V lost 3 bases and J 4 bases, leaving 9 bases between the germline ends. Per germline, CDR1 MNHEY and CDR2 SMNVEV (reference sequence). The CDR3 has 13 amino acids. CDR3 coding DNA: TGTGCCAGCAGTTTCCGGGTAACCACTGAAGCTTTCTTT. It specifies CASSFRVTTEAFF.

The genes are TRBV5-1 and TRBJ2-7; D is undetermined. V lost 1 base and J lost 0, with 8 bases in between. The CDR3 spans 14 residues. The germline gives CDR1 SGHRS, CDR2 YFSETQ. The CDR3 spells CASSLHWSSYEQYF. The CDR3 DNA reads as TGCGCCAGCAGCTTGCACTGGAGCTCCTACGAGCAGTACTTC.

Of note for this clone: This sample also contains other DNA sequences that code for the same CDR3. The chain couples TRBV29-1 to TRBJ2-1; 12 bases align to TRBD2. V gave up 1 base and J gave up 13 bases; unmatched junction bases: 5. Germline loops: CDR1 SQVTM, CDR2 ANQGSEA. This CDR3 spans 13 amino acids. The CDR3 reads CSVEVLAGGPQFF. As DNA, the CDR3 is TGCAGCGTTGAAGTCCTAGCGGGGGGGCCTCAGTTCTTC.

V gene TRBV19 combines with J gene TRBJ2-7, with a weak D call TRBD1 (6 bases). Per the germline V gene, CDR1 is LNHDA and CDR2 is SQIVND (reference sequence). The CDR3 length is 14 residues. Trimming took off 8 bases at V and 1 base at J, with 15 bases between the two ends. The CDR3 DNA reads TGTGCCAGTGCCAGACAGGACGGTTCCTACGAGCAGTACTTC. Its protein product is CASARQDGSYEQYF.

The gene calls are TRBV11-2 and TRBJ1-2; TRBD1 agrees at 8 bases. Trimming removed 4 bases from V and 4 bases from J; junction bases left unmatched: 5. CDR1 and CDR2 from the germline V gene are SGHAT and FQNNGV. The CDR3 runs to 14 residues. As DNA, the CDR3 is TGTGCCAGCAGCTCCGGACAGGGAGGCTATGGCTACACCTTC. Translated: CASSSGQGGYGYTF.

The V and J genes are TRBV18 and TRBJ2-1, with 9 bases matching TRBD1. Germline V gene data show CDR1 as KGHSH and CDR2 as LQKENI. The CDR3 has 15 residues. With 5 bases clipped from V and 7 bases from J, the junction kept 9 bases outside the gene matches. CDR3 in amino acids: CASSSNSGQGNEQFF. The CDR3 region has the DNA TGTGCCAGCTCATCCAATTCGGGACAGGGTAATGAGCAGTTCTTC.

This clone was seen a few times. The chain combines TRBV7-9 with TRBJ2-3, with TRBD1 matching 7 bases. Trimming took 5 bases from V and 6 from J; bases not matched to a gene: 14. This CDR3 has 16 residues. From germline, CDR1 is SEHNR and CDR2 FQNEAQ (reference sequence). The CDR3 bases are TGTGCCAGCAGCCCAGGACAGGTTGGGGCCGGGGATACGCAGTATTTT. Translating it yields CASSPGQVGAGDTQYF. Combining the CDR3 with reference TRBV7-9 and TRBJ2-3 gives the whole variable domain DTGVSQNPRHKITKRGQNVTFRCDPISEHNRLYWYRQTLGQGPEFLTYFQNEAQLEKSRLLSDRFSAERPKGSFSTLEIQRTEQGDSAMYLCASSPGQVGAGDTQYFGPGTRLTVL.

The V and J genes are TRBV5-1 and TRBJ2-3, with D maybe TRBD1 (5 bases). V was pared by 9 bases and J by 2 bases, with 16 bases between. CDR1 and CDR2 from the germline V gene are SGHRS and YFSETQ. The CDR3 runs to 14 residues. CDR3 coding DNA: TGCGCCACCAAAGGGGTGCCTTCCACAGATACGCAGTATTTT. This translates into CATKGVPSTDTQYF.

V usage is TRBV7-2 and J usage is TRBJ1-3; 8 bases agree with TRBD1. The V segment lost 5 bases and the J segment 0 bases; nucleotides outside the gene matches: 9. The CDR3 sequence is 17 residues long. Germline V gene sequence: CDR1 SGHTA, CDR2 FQGNSA. The CDR3 nucleotides are TGTGCCAGCAGCCTAAGACAGGGGAAACTCTCTGGAAACACCATATATTTT. Its protein product is CASSLRQGKLSGNTIYF.

J is TRBJ2-3 and V is TRBV6-1; perhaps TRBD1 as D (6 bases). Trimming removed 6 bases at V and 2 bases at J, with 12 bases between. The length of the CDR3 is 14 residues. CDR1 MNHNS and CDR2 SASEGT come from the germline V gene. The DNA for the CDR3 is TGTGCCAGCAGGATAGGGGGTAACACAGATACGCAGTATTTT. This translates into CASRIGGNTDTQYF.

This clone was detected only a few times. The genes are TRBV29-1 and TRBJ2-7, with D perhaps matching TRBD2 (5 bases). Trimming took off 6 bases at V and 5 bases at J, with 14 bases between the two ends. The CDR3 runs 12 residues. Germline values: CDR1 SQVTM, CDR2 ANQGSEA. The CDR3: CSVARDLHEQYF. The CDR3 nucleotides are TGCAGCGTGGCCCGGGATCTCCACGAGCAGTACTTC.

The chain joins TRBV18 to TRBJ2-7, with 10 bases aligning to TRBD2. This CDR3 comprises 15 residues. After removal of 5 bases from V and 3 bases from J, the junction contained 7 bases not matched to a gene. CDR1 is KGHSH, CDR2 LQKENI, per germline. CDR3 sequence (DNA): TGTGCCAGCTCAGCTCAGCGGGGGGGTAACTACGAGCAGTACTTC. Translating gives CASSAQRGGNYEQYF.

The chain has TRBV7-6 and TRBJ1-5; D is unresolved. Germline V gives CDR1 SGHVS, CDR2 FNYEAQ. The CDR3 runs 14 residues. Trimming removed 1 base from V and 2 bases from J, with 6 bases in between. The CDR3 DNA follows: TGTGCCAGCAGCTTAGATATAGGCAATCAGCCCCAGCATTTT. Amino acid sequence: CASSLDIGNQPQHF.

The V gene is TRBV27, the J gene TRBJ2-7, with 7 bases aligning to TRBD1. CDR1 MNHEY and CDR2 SMNVEV come from the germline V gene (reference sequence). This CDR3 has 15 amino acids. J lost 2 bases, V lost 5 bases, and 9 bases had no gene match. As DNA, the CDR3 is TGTGCCAGCAGTCCCGGGACAGTAACTACCTACGAGCAGTACTTC. Translated, it gives CASSPGTVTTYEQYF.

The rearrangement uses TRBV29-1 and TRBJ2-2; 14 positions match TRBD2. The CDR3 runs 16 residues. J gave up 7 bases and V 3 bases, and 7 bases lay outside the gene matches. The germline V gene has CDR1 SQVTM and CDR2 ANQGSEA. Here the CDR3 DNA reads TGCAGCGTTGAGGATTCGGGACTAGCGGGAGTCGGGGAGCTGTTTTTT. This gives the protein CSVEDSGLAGVGELFF.

The rearrangement joins TRBV7-9 to TRBJ2-1, with 12 bases aligning to TRBD2. CDR3 length equals 15 residues. In germline, CDR1 is SEHNR, CDR2 FQNEAQ (reference sequence). The ends lost 7 bases at V and 4 bases at J; junction bases unmatched: 5. The CDR3 DNA reads as TGTGCCAGCAAAGGGCTAGCGGGGGGGTACAATGAGCAGTTCTTC. Its protein product is CASKGLAGGYNEQFF.

This chain joins TRBV2 and TRBJ2-7; a possible D gene is TRBD2 (5 bases). This CDR3 has 16 amino acids. CDR1 is SNHLY and CDR2 is FYNNEI in the germline V gene. V was shortened by 1 base and J by 1 base, with 14 bases between the two germline ends. The CDR3 loop reads CASSEVLRALSYEQYF. The CDR3 DNA is TGTGCCAGCAGTGAAGTTCTGAGGGCCTTATCCTACGAGCAGTACTTC.

The chain uses TRBV5-1 and TRBJ2-5; the match to TRBD2 covers 9 bases. CDR1 is SGHRS, CDR2 YFSETQ, per germline. This CDR3 spans 16 amino acids. Trimming took 0 bases from V and 0 from J; bases not matched to a gene: 3. This CDR3 is CASSLVAGGYQETQYF. DNA of the CDR3: TGCGCCAGCAGCTTGGTTGCGGGGGGGTACCAAGAGACCCAGTACTTC.

This clone was observed a handful of times. The chain couples TRBV6-1 to TRBJ2-7; no firm D call. Germline V gene sequence: CDR1 MNHNS, CDR2 SASEGT. Trimming removed 8 bases at V and 5 bases at J, with 10 bases between. This CDR3 comprises 11 residues. Here the CDR3 reads CASDNEHEQYF. The DNA for the CDR3 is TGTGCCAGCGACAATGAGCACGAGCAGTACTTC.

The chain couples TRBV28 to TRBJ2-2; 9 nucleotides line up with TRBD2. The CDR3 runs to 16 residues. The germline V gene encodes CDR1 MDHEN and CDR2 SYDVKM. The trim removed 5 bases at V and 8 bases at J, leaving 12 bases unmatched. The CDR3 region is CASSISGTSPWGELFF. CDR3 bases: TGTGCCAGCAGTATTAGCGGGACTAGCCCATGGGGGGAGCTGTTTTTT.